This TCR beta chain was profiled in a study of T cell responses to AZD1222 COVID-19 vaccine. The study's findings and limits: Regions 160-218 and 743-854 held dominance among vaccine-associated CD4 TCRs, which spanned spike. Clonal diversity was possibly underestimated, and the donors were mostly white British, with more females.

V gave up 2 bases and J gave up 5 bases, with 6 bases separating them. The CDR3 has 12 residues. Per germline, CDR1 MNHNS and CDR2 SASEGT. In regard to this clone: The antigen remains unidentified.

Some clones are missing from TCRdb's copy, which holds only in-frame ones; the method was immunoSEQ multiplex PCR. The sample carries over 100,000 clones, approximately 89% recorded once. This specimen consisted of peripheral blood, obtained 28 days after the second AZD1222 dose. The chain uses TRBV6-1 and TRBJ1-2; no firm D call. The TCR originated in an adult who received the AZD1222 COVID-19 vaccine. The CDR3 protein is CASSEWGYGYTF. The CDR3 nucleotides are TGTGCCAGCAGTGAATGGGGTTATGGCTACACCTTC.